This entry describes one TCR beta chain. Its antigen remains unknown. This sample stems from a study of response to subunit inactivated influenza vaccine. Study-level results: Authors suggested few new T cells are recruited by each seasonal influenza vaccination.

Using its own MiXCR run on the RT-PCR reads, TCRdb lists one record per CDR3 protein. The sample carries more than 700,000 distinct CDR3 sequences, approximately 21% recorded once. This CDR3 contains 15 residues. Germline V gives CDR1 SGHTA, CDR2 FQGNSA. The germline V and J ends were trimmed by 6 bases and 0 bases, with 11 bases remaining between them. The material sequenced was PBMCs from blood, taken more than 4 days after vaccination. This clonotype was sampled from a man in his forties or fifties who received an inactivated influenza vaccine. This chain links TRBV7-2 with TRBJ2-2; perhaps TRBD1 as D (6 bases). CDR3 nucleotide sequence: TGTGCCAGCAGAGCGACAGGCGCGAACACCGGGGAGCTGTTTTTT. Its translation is CASRATGANTGELFF.